This entry concerns a single T cell receptor beta chain. The antigen is not known. The sample comes from a study of shared clonotypes between healthy human individuals. Overall study findings and caveats: Clonotypes which were not shared had lower generation probabilities than clonotypes that all four donors shared. About 5% of naive CD4 clonotypes were shared across a few donors.

Deep-level running was used for the assay. Profiled with immunoSEQ multiplex PCR; TCRdb holds only in-frame clones, not every one. This sample has under 850,000 clones, with about two thirds found just once. A CD45RA-negative memory subset and a CD45RA+ naive subset were separated from the CD4+ cells. The specimen sequenced was memory CD4+ T cells sorted from blood. Subset in this sample: CD45RA-negative fraction. The TCR sequence derives from a young woman in good health.

CDR3 DNA sequence: TGTGCCAGCAGCGCCCTAGTTGGAGCTAATGAAAAACTGTTTTTT. Its translation: CASSALVGANEKLFF. V is TRBV9 and J is TRBJ1-4, with unresolved D. V was pared by 3 bases and J by 3 bases, with 12 bases between. This CDR3 is built from 15 residues. The germline V gene has CDR1 SGDLS and CDR2 YYNGEE.